The 9 T cell receptor beta chains below all came from one sample that was sequenced in a study of blood T cell repertoires in COVID-19. Sequencing was performed with immunoSEQ multiplex PCR; in TCRdb, only in-frame clones are kept and a portion is missing. The data show about 120,000 clones, 90% seen once. The sample taken for sequencing was peripheral blood. Receptors originate from a human donor with active COVID-19. The donor label of this sample is uncertain.

The V gene is TRBV18, the J gene TRBJ2-2; 11 positions match TRBD2. CDR3 length equals 18 residues. V dropped 0 bases and J dropped 1; count of bases not matched to a gene: 4. The germline gives CDR1 KGHSH, CDR2 LQKENI. CDR3: CASSPPALAGVNTGELFF. The CDR3, as DNA: TGTGCCAGCTCACCACCAGCACTAGCGGGGGTGAACACCGGGGAGCTGTTTTTT.

The chain joins TRBV7-2 to TRBJ1-4; TRBD1 might be the D (6 bases). The CDR3 runs 15 residues. Germline assignment: CDR1 SGHTA and CDR2 FQGNSA. Trimming stripped 5 bases from V and 4 bases from J, with 14 bases between. The CDR3 reads CASSINAGDNEKLFF. In DNA form, the CDR3 reads TGTGCCAGCAGCATCAACGCAGGGGATAATGAAAAACTGTTTTTT.

The V gene is TRBV13, the J gene TRBJ1-3; D not resolved. Germline lookup yields CDR1 PRHDT and CDR2 FYEKMQ (reference sequence). Trimming took off 3 bases at V and 0 bases at J, with 6 bases between the two ends. The CDR3 is 14 residues long. In DNA, the CDR3 is TGTGCCAGCAGCTTCGGGAACTCTGGAAACACCATATATTTT. This sequence encodes CASSFGNSGNTIYF.

The CDR3 sequence is CASRLGTVDEKLFF. The CDR3 DNA reads TGTGCCAGCAGACTTGGGACAGTCGATGAAAAACTGTTTTTT. This chain connects TRBV11-2 to TRBJ1-4; 7 bases are shared with TRBD1. The V gene's germline CDR1 is SGHAT and CDR2 FQNNGV. The CDR3 sequence is 14 residues long. Unmatched junction bases numbered 7, after V lost 6 bases and J lost 6 bases.

This chain links TRBV7-2 with TRBJ2-7; maybe TRBD2 (5 bases). Germline loops: CDR1 SGHTA, CDR2 FQGNSA. The CDR3 runs 14 residues. V lost 5 bases and J lost 6, with 17 bases in between. CDR3 amino acids: CASSPPWAGGEQYF. DNA of the CDR3: TGTGCCAGCAGCCCCCCTTGGGCGGGCGGCGAGCAGTACTTC. The full variable domain, with the rest looked up from reference TRBV7-2 and TRBJ2-7, is GAGVSQSPSNKVTEKGKDVELRCDPISGHTALYWYRQSLGQGLEFLIYFQGNSAPDKSGLPSDRFSAERTGGSVSTLTIQRTQQEDSAVYLCASSPPWAGGEQYFGPGTRLTVT.

This rearrangement joins TRBV19 to TRBJ1-6, with unresolved D. Germline V gives CDR1 LNHDA, CDR2 SQIVND (reference sequence). There are 12 residues in the CDR3. Trimming cost V 3 bases and J 6 bases, with 3 bases left between them. The CDR3 here is CASSISNSPLHF. DNA of the CDR3: TGTGCCAGTAGTATCAGTAATTCACCCCTCCACTTT.

This chain connects TRBV27 to TRBJ2-3; TRBD2 matches at 10 bases. V lost 5 bases to trimming and J lost 1 base; unmatched junction nucleotides: 9. The CDR3 loop spans 17 amino acids. Germline-derived CDR1 and CDR2 are MNHEY and SMNVEV (reference sequence). The CDR3 nucleotides read TGTGCCAGCAGTCTAAGGCGCAGCGGGGGGGGCACAGATACGCAGTATTTT. It specifies CASSLRRSGGGTDTQYF.

CDR3 region: CASSLDGYWTGSTGELFF. The CDR3 DNA sequence: TGTGCCAGCAGCTTAGACGGGTATTGGACAGGGAGCACCGGGGAGCTGTTTTTT. The chain recombines TRBV11-3 with TRBJ2-2; TRBD1 matches at 8 bases. J was trimmed by 4 bases and V by 0 bases; bases with no gene match: 10. CDR3 length equals 18 residues. Germline assignment: CDR1 SGHNT and CDR2 YENEEA.

The V call is TRBV5-1, the J call TRBJ1-5; weak D call: TRBD1 (6 bases). The CDR3 loop spans 14 amino acids. CDR1 SGHRS and CDR2 YFSETQ come from the germline V gene. V lost 9 bases to trimming and J lost 0 bases, with 13 bases between them. The CDR3 reads CAKKGHSSNQPQHF. The CDR3, as DNA: TGCGCCAAAAAGGGACATTCTAGCAATCAGCCCCAGCATTTT. Together with reference TRBV5-1 and TRBJ1-5, the CDR3 gives the full variable domain: KAGVTQTPRYLIKTRGQQVTLSCSPISGHRSVSWYQQTPGQGLQFLFEYFSETQRNKGNFPGRFSGRQFSNSRSEMNVSTLELGDSALYLCAKKGHSSNQPQHFGDGTRLSIL.